This TCR beta chain is drawn from a study of shared clonotypes between healthy human individuals. Study-level results: Clonotype sharing across donors was expected to vary with sequencing depth. Clonotypes shared by all four sorted-subset donors had higher generation probabilities than non-shared clonotypes. Naive CD4 clonotypes were shared across a few donors at roughly 5.3%.

This CDR3 region has 14 residues. Generated by immunoSEQ multiplex PCR, the TCRdb table keeps only in-frame clones and is missing some. Among roughly 2,000,000 clones, 93% were seen once, and the ten largest hold around 1.7%. Naivety among CD8 cells was defined by CD45RO negativity and positive CCR7 selection, thereby excluding terminally differentiated effector memory CD45RA+ cells. To note about this clone: Its antigen remains unidentified.

The rearrangement links TRBV21-1 to TRBJ2-7; no DNA check was done on the table's D call, TRBD1. TRBV21-1 represents a pseudogene. The receptor's source is a man younger than 30 in good health. Some clones in this sample may be carry-over from other donors' samples. The specimen was naive CD8+ T cells from PBMCs. The CDR3: CASISRQSSYEQYF. CDR3 DNA: TGTGCCAGCATCAGCCGACAGAGCTCCTACGAGCAGTACTTC.